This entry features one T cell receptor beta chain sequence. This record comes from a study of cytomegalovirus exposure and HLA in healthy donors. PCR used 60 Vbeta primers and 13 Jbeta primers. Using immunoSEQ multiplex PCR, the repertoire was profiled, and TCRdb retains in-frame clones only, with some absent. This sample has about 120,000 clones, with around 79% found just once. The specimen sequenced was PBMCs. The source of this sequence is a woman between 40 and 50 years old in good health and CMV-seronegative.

The CDR3 nucleotides read TGTGCCAGCAGTGGCTCCGGGACAAACCACGACGAGCAGTACTTC. It is translated as CASSGSGTNHDEQYF. The chain has TRBV6-4 and TRBJ2-7, with TRBD1 as a possible D gene (6 bases). V was clipped by 4 bases and J by 5 bases, with 18 bases between them. The CDR3 sequence is 15 residues long. Germline V lookup: CDR1 MRHNA, CDR2 SNTAGT.